The T cell receptor beta chain described here comes from a study of PD-1 blockade in classical Hodgkin lymphoma. General study results and limits: By cycle point C4D1, TCR diversity had risen significantly in CD4+ cells (but not CD8+ cells).

Profiling relied on immunoSEQ multiplex PCR, and the TCRdb table lists in-frame clones only, not all of them. The sample has around 6,700 clones; approximately 80% are singletons. Following autologous stem cell transplantation, relapse occurred in every patient, and exposure to brentuximab vedotin varied. Magnetic negative selection was used to purify CD4+ T cells from thawed PBMCs. Of note for this clone: What it binds is unknown.

This CDR3 is 16 amino acids long. Looked up from germline, CDR1 is LGHNA and CDR2 is YSLEER. V dropped 0 bases and J dropped 4 bases, with 15 bases sitting between them. The V call is TRBV4-3, the J call TRBJ1-2, with D tentatively TRBD1 (6 bases). Here the sequenced sample was CD4+ T cells from blood, taken at baseline. The sequence was collected from a human donor with classical Hodgkin lymphoma. CDR3 protein: CASSQEPTGTTYGYTF. CDR3 in DNA: TGCGCCAGCAGCCAAGAACCTACAGGGACCACCTATGGCTACACCTTC.